Given below is one TCR beta chain in context. Antigen specificity is unknown. Thawed PBMCs were FACS-sorted into unstimulated CD4+CD25+CD127- regulatory T cells, CD4+CD25- non-regulatory cells, CD4 and CD8 cells. V shed 7 bases, J shed 2 bases, and the junction held 7 bases outside the gene matches. The CDR3 loop spans 14 amino acids. CDR1 and CDR2 from the germline V gene are MNHEY and SMNVEV (reference sequence). TCRdb's table, derived via immunoSEQ multiplex PCR, lists solely in-frame clones and lacks some. Here the sample spans fewer than 100,000 clones, 90% to 95% being singletons. This record belongs to a study of Tregs in tolerant kidney transplant recipients. Broader study findings: No direct test of biological reproducibility was done here.

Sample: CD4+ T cells from blood, taken before the transplant. The chain joins TRBV27 to TRBJ2-5; TRBD1 matches at 7 bases. This clonotype was sampled from a human donor who received a combined kidney and bone marrow transplant. The CDR3 coding sequence is TGTGCCAGCAAACGACAGGGATGGCAAGAGACCCAGTACTTC. It codes for CASKRQGWQETQYF.